A single sample is the source of the 30 T cell receptor beta chains below, sequenced in a study of prognosis after radiotherapy for stage I lung cancer. Two rounds of multiplex PCR amplified TCR beta CDR3 from genomic DNA. Gene-specific TRBV and TRBJ primers were used in PCR round one. TCRdb re-derived calls from the multiplex PCR reads in MiXCR, one entry per CDR3 protein. The data contain about 24,000 distinct CDR3 sequences, more than 35% of them singletons. The material was PBMCs, obtained before or after stereotactic body radiation therapy (not recorded which). These receptors all come from a donor at least 50 years old with non-small cell lung cancer.

The V call is TRBV7-2, the J call TRBJ1-2; D uncertain. V shed 7 bases and J shed 4 bases, with 19 bases lying between them. The CDR3 runs to 15 residues. CDR1 is SGHTA and CDR2 is FQGNSA in the germline V gene. Written as DNA, the CDR3 is TGTGCCAGCACCCCGGTCAGCGGCAGTCCCTATGGCTACACCTTC. This encodes CASTPVSGSPYGYTF.

This clonotype rates as medium-sized. This chain connects TRBV6-8 to TRBJ2-1; possibly TRBD1 or TRBD2 for D (5 bases each). Germline CDR1 and CDR2: MNHGY and SAAAGT. The CDR3 has 17 residues. V was pared by 2 bases and J by 5 bases, with 19 bases between. DNA for the CDR3: TGTGCCAGCAGTTACGGGCCGGGGCTAGGGGCGGACAATGAGCAGTTCTTC. As protein: CASSYGPGLGADNEQFF.

This clonotype was observed many times. The chain carries TRBV29-1 and TRBJ1-1; 7 bases match TRBD1. Germline CDR1 and CDR2: SQVTM and ANQGSEA. There are 14 residues in the CDR3. V was pared by 5 bases and J by 2 bases, with 8 bases of the junction left unmatched. CDR3 nucleotides: TGCAGCGTTAGCCACGACAGGGTTAACACTGAAGCTTTCTTT. This gives the protein CSVSHDRVNTEAFF.

By sample share, this clonotype is medium-sized. This chain links TRBV2 with TRBJ2-7, with 8 bases fitting TRBD2. The CDR3 runs 13 residues. Germline assignment: CDR1 SNHLY and CDR2 FYNNEI. V was pared by 7 bases and J by 5 bases, with 7 bases of the junction left unmatched. In nucleotides, the CDR3 is TGTGCCAGCACCCCAGCGGGAGCTGACGAGCAGTACTTC. This gives the protein CASTPAGADEQYF.

This clonotype was seen repeatedly, ten times or more. The chain is built from TRBV19 and TRBJ2-1, with TRBD2 identical over 9 bases. From germline, CDR1 is LNHDA and CDR2 SQIVND (reference sequence). The CDR3 spans 14 residues. V lost 7 bases and J lost 9; bases outside the gene matches: 10. The CDR3 DNA reads TGTGCCAGTAAAGCTACTAGCGGGTCTCTTGAGCAGTTCTTC. This encodes CASKATSGSLEQFF.

V and J are TRBV2 and TRBJ1-2; perhaps TRBD1 as D (5 bases). Germline assignment: CDR1 SNHLY and CDR2 FYNNEI. Deletions cut 6 bases from V and 4 bases from J, with 12 bases between. The CDR3 has 13 residues. The CDR3 DNA follows: TGTGCCAGCAGGGCGGGGGGAGTCTATGGCTACACCTTC. Amino acid sequence: CASRAGGVYGYTF.

The table lists this clonotype with many counts. The chain is built from TRBV11-1 and TRBJ2-3, with a tentative D call TRBD2 (5 bases). Between the trimmed V and J ends, which lost 7 bases and 1 base, there was a span of 15 bases. This CDR3 has 15 amino acids. Germline CDR1 SGHAT, CDR2 FQDESV (reference sequence). The CDR3 DNA sequence: TGTGCCAGCACTAGGCGTGAGGAGGGCACAGATACGCAGTATTTT. Amino acids: CASTRREEGTDTQYF. Filled out from reference TRBV11-1 and TRBJ2-3, the complete variable domain reads EAEVAQSPRYKITEKSQAVAFWCDPISGHATLYWYRQILGQGPELLVQFQDESVVDDSQLPKDRFSAERLKGVDSTLKIQPAELGDSAMYLCASTRREEGTDTQYFGPGTRLTVL.

Ten or more counts support this clonotype. This rearrangement joins TRBV6-2 or TRBV6-3 to TRBJ1-5, with D perhaps TRBD1 (6 bases). Germline CDR1 and CDR2: MNHEY and SVGEGT. The length of the CDR3 is 13 residues. The V end lost 7 bases, the J end lost 3 bases, and 10 bases lay between the germline ends. The chain's CDR3 is CASTAGANQPQHF. The CDR3 coding sequence is TGTGCCAGCACTGCAGGGGCCAATCAGCCCCAGCATTTT.

This clonotype appeared many times. The chain is built from TRBV18 and TRBJ2-7, with D perhaps being TRBD1 or TRBD2 (5 bases each). V lost 1 base, J lost 3 bases, and 10 bases lay in between. The V gene's germline CDR1 is KGHSH and CDR2 LQKENI. The CDR3 spans 14 residues. The CDR3 DNA reads TGTGCCAGCTCACCACTGGGACCCCTCTACGAGCAGTACTTC. Translating gives CASSPLGPLYEQYF.

This clonotype showed up many times. This chain uses TRBV5-4 with TRBJ2-7; D remains unclear. Germline CDR1 is SGHNT and CDR2 is YYREEE (reference sequence). With 3 bases removed from V and 7 bases from J, the gap between germline ends came to 8 bases. The CDR3 consists of 11 residues. CDR3 sequence reads: CASSSTGEQYF. Written as DNA, the CDR3 is TGTGCCAGCAGCTCGACCGGAGAGCAGTACTTC. The variable domain in full, completed from reference TRBV5-4 and TRBJ2-7, reads ETGVTQSPTHLIKTRGQQVTLRCSSQSGHNTVSWYQQALGQGPQFIFQYYREEENGRGNFPPRFSGLQFPNYSSELNVNALELDDSALYLCASSSTGEQYFGPGTRLTVT.

This clonotype was recorded only once. The chain is built from TRBV5-5 and TRBJ1-1, with a weak D call TRBD1 (6 bases). The CDR3 consists of 14 residues. Germline V gene data show CDR1 as SGHKS and CDR2 as YYEKEE (reference sequence). V lost 5 bases and J 4 bases, leaving 15 bases between the germline ends. The CDR3 nucleotides read TGTGCCAGCAGGAGGGACACCGCGGGCACTGAAGCTTTCTTT. This codes for CASRRDTAGTEAFF.

This clonotype was picked up a small number of times. This chain uses TRBV29-1 with TRBJ2-5; 9 bases are shared with TRBD1. From germline, CDR1 is SQVTM and CDR2 ANQGSEA. With V trimmed by 2 bases and J by 1 base, 5 bases remained unmatched. The CDR3 is 15 residues long. CDR3 nucleotides: TGCAGCGTTGAAATTTACAGGGGGCCCCAAGAGACCCAGTACTTC. Translated: CSVEIYRGPQETQYF.

This clonotype rates as medium-sized (0.01 to 0.1%). The chain carries TRBV6-1 and TRBJ2-1, with D maybe TRBD1 (6 bases). Trimming stripped 7 bases from V and 3 bases from J, with 13 bases between. The CDR3 covers 14 residues. CDR1 MNHNS and CDR2 SASEGT come from the germline V gene. CDR3 coding DNA: TGTGCCAGCATCGGGGACATAAGCTACAATGAGCAGTTCTTC. Amino acids: CASIGDISYNEQFF.

This clonotype occurred a few times. CDR3 region: CASSLARGTGNTIYF. The CDR3 nucleotides are TGCGCCAGCAGCTTGGCCCGGGGAACTGGAAACACCATATATTTT. The chain uses TRBV5-1 and TRBJ1-3; no clear D. Trimming shortened V by 0 bases and J by 2 bases, and 9 bases separated the two germline ends. The CDR3 length is 15 residues. The germline V gene has CDR1 SGHRS and CDR2 YFSETQ.

This clonotype was seen at least ten times. The DNA of the CDR3 is TGTGCCAGCTCACCCGCGCCCGGGACAGGGCCCCTGTACTTC. It yields the protein CASSPAPGTGPLYF. V gene TRBV18 combines with J gene TRBJ2-7; 9 bases are shared with TRBD1. Trimming took 3 bases from V and 12 from J; bases not matched to a gene: 12. The CDR3 runs to 14 residues. In germline, CDR1 is KGHSH, CDR2 LQKENI.

The rearrangement uses TRBV12-3 or TRBV12-4 and TRBJ1-2; D remains unclear. CDR3 size: 14 residues. V was trimmed by 3 bases and J by 3 bases, leaving 11 bases between them. The CDR3 protein is CASSFPRGDYGYTF. The CDR3 DNA is TGTGCCAGCAGTTTCCCACGGGGAGACTATGGCTACACCTTC.

The V and J genes are TRBV5-1 and TRBJ1-5; D perhaps matches TRBD1 (6 bases). From germline, CDR1 is SGHRS and CDR2 YFSETQ. Trimming pared 3 bases from V and 4 bases from J, leaving 14 bases between. The CDR3 covers 15 residues. The CDR3: CASSSQGGGNQPQHF. CDR3 nucleotides: TGCGCCAGCAGCTCCCAAGGGGGAGGGAATCAGCCCCAGCATTTT.

This clonotype was recorded at least ten times. The chain couples TRBV16 to TRBJ1-2; no definite D call. The germline gives CDR1 KGHSY, CDR2 FQNENV. V lost 4 bases to trimming and J lost 5 bases, with 14 bases between them. This CDR3 has 14 amino acids. The CDR3 nucleotides are TGTGCCAGCAGCCCGTTATTAGGCGGGTATGGCTACACCTTC. Protein: CASSPLLGGYGYTF.

Relative to its sample, this clonotype is medium-sized (0.01 to 0.1%). The chain combines TRBV5-1 with TRBJ2-2; D might be TRBD2 (6 bases). The germline CDR1 and CDR2 sequences are SGHRS and YFSETQ. The CDR3 contains 16 residues. The V and J ends lost 4 bases and 6 bases respectively, with 19 bases between them. As DNA, the CDR3 is TGCGCCAGCAGCCGTTTGGGACTCATAACACCCGGGGAGCTGTTTTTT. Translated, it gives CASSRLGLITPGELFF.

With respect to this clonotype: This likely stems from a read error, as it lies one base from a far larger clone. The CDR3 DNA sequence: TGTGCCAGCAGTGAAGAGGGGTCTTCGACCGGGGAGCTGTTTTTT. Translation gives CASSEEGSSTGELFF. J is TRBJ2-2 and V is TRBV6-1, with a weak D call TRBD1 (5 bases). The germline gives CDR1 MNHNS, CDR2 SASEGT. The CDR3 consists of 15 residues. Trimming removed 1 base from V and 5 bases from J, with 11 bases in between.

V gene TRBV19 combines with J gene TRBJ1-5; D gene unclear. CDR1 is LNHDA, CDR2 SQIVND, per germline (reference sequence). Deletions cut 7 bases from V and 1 base from J, with 17 bases between. The CDR3 is made up of 16 amino acids. CDR3 DNA: TGTGCCAGTACAGGCCGGGAATACTCGAGCAATCAGCCCCAGCATTTT. Translated: CASTGREYSSNQPQHF.

Within the sample, this clonotype is medium-sized (0.01 to 0.1%). The chain employs TRBV20-1 and TRBJ2-3, with 10 bases fitting TRBD1. Germline values: CDR1 DFQATT, CDR2 SNEGSKA (reference sequence). Trimming at V came to 0 bases and at J to 6 bases, leaving 12 bases not matched to a gene. This CDR3 is built from 17 residues. This CDR3 is CSARDPVRGQGTDTQYF. In DNA form, the CDR3 reads TGCAGTGCTAGAGACCCAGTGAGGGGACAGGGGACGGATACGCAGTATTTT.

This clonotype was recorded many times. The rearrangement joins TRBV5-6 to TRBJ1-2, with D unclear. Trimming left V 1 base short and J 7 bases short, with 11 bases between. Germline-derived CDR1 and CDR2 are SGHDT and YYEEEE. The CDR3 is 13 residues long. DNA for the CDR3: TGTGCCAGCAGCTTGTGGTCTTCATTTGGCTACACCTTC. It specifies CASSLWSSFGYTF.

The rearrangement links TRBV20-1 to TRBJ1-1, with D unclear. The CDR3 spans 14 residues. With 6 bases removed from V and 6 bases from J, the gap between germline ends came to 20 bases. Germline V gene sequence: CDR1 DFQATT, CDR2 SNEGSKA (reference sequence). In nucleotides, the CDR3 is TGCAGTGCATCCCACTTGTTGTGGAAGGCTGAAGCTTTCTTT. Residues: CSASHLLWKAEAFF.

The chain recombines TRBV24-1 with TRBJ2-3; D call uncertain. The length of the CDR3 is 15 residues. CDR1 and CDR2 (germline): KGHDR, SFDVKD. Trimming cost V 4 bases and J 2 bases, with 12 bases left between them. The CDR3 nucleotides read TGTGCCACCAGTGACCGAACGGGTCCCACAGATACGCAGTATTTT. Protein sequence: CATSDRTGPTDTQYF.

Relative to its sample, this clonotype is medium-sized. This chain links TRBV6-8 with TRBJ1-6; D not resolved. Germline CDR1 MNHGY, CDR2 SAAAGT. The CDR3 covers 15 residues. Trimming removed 7 bases from V and 10 bases from J, with 20 bases in between. The DNA of the CDR3 is TGTGCCAGCACCACGCGGAATAGAGGGAAATCACCCCTCCACTTT. Its protein product is CASTTRNRGKSPLHF.

This chain joins TRBV2 and TRBJ2-7, with D possibly matching TRBD1 (6 bases). The germline V gene encodes CDR1 SNHLY and CDR2 FYNNEI. Trimming shortened V by 4 bases and J by 2 bases, and 15 bases separated the two germline ends. The CDR3 spans 15 residues. The CDR3 bases are TGTGCCAGCAGTGTCAGACAGGAGTGTGCCTACGAGCAGTACTTC. This translates into CASSVRQECAYEQYF.

Concerning this clonotype: A much larger clone lies one base from this, so it may be a read error. The rearrangement joins TRBV10-3 to TRBJ2-3; D gene uncertain. There are 13 residues in the CDR3. Germline lookup yields CDR1 ENHRY and CDR2 SYGVKD. V was shortened by 1 base and J by 3 bases, with 5 bases between the two germline ends. The CDR3 spells CAISEYVTDTQYF. The DNA for the CDR3 is TGTGCCATCAGTGAGTACGTGACAGATACGCAGTATTTT.

This clonotype was recorded at least ten times. J is TRBJ2-3 and V is TRBV29-1, with D hard to call. Germline assignment: CDR1 SQVTM and CDR2 ANQGSEA. The ends were cut back, 4 bases at V and 4 bases at J, with 9 bases in the middle. The CDR3 runs 12 residues. The CDR3 nucleotides read TGCAGCGTTGTCCCTACCTCAGATACGCAGTATTTT. Its protein product is CSVVPTSDTQYF.

The chain combines TRBV19 with TRBJ2-7; 7 nucleotides line up with TRBD2. This CDR3 is 13 amino acids long. Unmatched junction bases numbered 3, after V lost 5 bases and J lost 2 bases. The germline gives CDR1 LNHDA, CDR2 SQIVND (reference sequence). CDR3 nucleotides: TGTGCCAGTAGTGCGGGAGAGGCCTACGAGCAGTACTTC. It translates to CASSAGEAYEQYF.